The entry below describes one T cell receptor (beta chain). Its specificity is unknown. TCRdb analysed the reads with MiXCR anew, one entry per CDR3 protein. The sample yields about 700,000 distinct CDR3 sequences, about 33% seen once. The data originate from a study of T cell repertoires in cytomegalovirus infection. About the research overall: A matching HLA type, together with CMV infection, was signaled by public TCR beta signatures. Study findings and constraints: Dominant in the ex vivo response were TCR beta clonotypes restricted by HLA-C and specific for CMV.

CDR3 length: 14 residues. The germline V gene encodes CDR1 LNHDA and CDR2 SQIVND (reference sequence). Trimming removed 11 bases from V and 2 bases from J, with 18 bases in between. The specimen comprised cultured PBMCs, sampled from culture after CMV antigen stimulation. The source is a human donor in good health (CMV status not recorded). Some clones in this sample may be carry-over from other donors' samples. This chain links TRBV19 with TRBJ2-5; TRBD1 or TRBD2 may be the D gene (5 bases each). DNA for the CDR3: TGTGCCTCATCCCGGGGACCCTCACAAGAGACCCAGTACTTC. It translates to CASSRGPSQETQYF.